This T cell receptor beta chain was sequenced in a study of CD4 T cells in relation to SARS-CoV-2 and coronaviruses. Background on the study: TCR beta CDR3s were sequenced after roughly ten-day antigen culture of PBMCs.

Sequencing was performed with immunoSEQ multiplex PCR; in TCRdb, only in-frame clones are kept and a portion is missing. The sample shows tens of thousands of clones, about 75% of them seen only once. With respect to this clone: Its target is not known.

The CDR3 spans 16 residues. J was trimmed by 8 bases and V by 4 bases; bases with no gene match: 8. Germline V gives CDR1 SEHNR, CDR2 FQNEAQ (reference sequence). Unexposed donor CD4+ T cells date from 2011-2018, before the COVID-19 pandemic. Isolation of CD4+ T cells took place after roughly nine days in culture. The sequence was obtained from a human donor in good health. The sequenced sample was CD4+ T cells from PBMCs, cultured in vitro. The chain is built from TRBV7-9 and TRBJ2-1, with 13 bases that match TRBD2. The CDR3 here is CASSSGLAGVLDEQFF. The CDR3 coding sequence is TGTGCCAGCAGCTCCGGACTAGCGGGAGTGTTGGATGAGCAGTTCTTC.